The T cell receptor beta chain described here comes from a study of technical replicates of blood from a few donors (dated by TCRdb to the late 2010s). Libraries were built with the immunoSEQ multiplex PCR assay. Imported from immuneACCESS, the table was reduced by TCRdb to in-frame sequences with V and J called. These copies leave out some clones; in studies compared against another copy, an unresolved V gene accounts for under half, and the cause of the remainder is not known. A total of just over 95,000 clones appear in this sample, around 95% of them only once. The leading ten clones occupy over 0.2% of the sample. Notes on this clone: This clone's antigen is unknown. No base quality information exists; no much larger clone differs at one position.

At the junction V is shortened by 4 bases and J by 3 bases, with 13 bases in between. Including cysteine and phenylalanine, the CDR3 has 14 amino acids. Left in the record is the CDR3 DNA by itself, 42 bases read in frame from the first base. From a lookup of the germline V gene, CDR1 and CDR2 are SGHRS and YFSETQ. The TCR comes from a human donor in good health. The rearranged segments are TRBV5-1 and TRBJ1-2; TRBD1 is possibly the D segment (5 matching bases). The sequenced material came from T cells isolated from PBMCs. The sequence in DNA is TGCGCCAGCAGCGCGGGGGAAGAGCACTATGGCTACACCTTC. It specifies CASSAGEEHYGYTF.